The source of this T cell receptor beta chain is a study of T cell repertoires in cytomegalovirus infection (dated by TCRdb to the late 2010s). With respect to the entire study: Donor HLA type was relevant to the analysis, because carriage of CMV infection together with the matching HLA type was indicated by public TCR beta signatures.

Study-wide findings and limitations: Cumulative frequency of public TCR beta family members discriminated carriers of CMV infection plus the relevant HLA type in this cohort and an independent approximately 350-donor cohort. The ex vivo response was dominated by HLA-C-restricted CMV-specific TCR beta clonotypes, which also provided the single most frequent clonotype in two of eight donors.

V is reduced by 6 bases and J by 3 bases, leaving a spacing of 11 bases between them. The cysteine opens and the phenylalanine closes a CDR3 of 13 amino acids. The read is trimmed to its CDR3 DNA, 39 bases read in frame from base 1. The sequencer listed for this sample is Illumina HiSeq 1500. In TCRdb, the public reads were trimmed at Q25 with fastp and aligned with MiXCR, with productive beta chains retained. Each record represents a unique CDR3 protein, reported with the most common genes and DNA among its rows. Here the sample has about 530,000 distinct CDR3 sequences; more than 25% occur a single time. The leading ten clones occupy about 12% of the sample. This clonotype was seen a handful of times. No cognate antigen has been identified for it. No quality values exist for individual bases; no much larger clone is one base distant.

This clonotype was obtained from a human donor in good health (CMV status not recorded). Some clones in this sample may be carry-over from other donors' samples. Here the chain combines TRBV12-3 or TRBV12-4 and TRBJ1-1, with the D gene too uncertain to name. What was sequenced was PBMCs. The CDR3: CASRPPLYTEAFF. The DNA is TGTGCCAGCAGGCCCCCCCTGTACACTGAAGCTTTCTTT.